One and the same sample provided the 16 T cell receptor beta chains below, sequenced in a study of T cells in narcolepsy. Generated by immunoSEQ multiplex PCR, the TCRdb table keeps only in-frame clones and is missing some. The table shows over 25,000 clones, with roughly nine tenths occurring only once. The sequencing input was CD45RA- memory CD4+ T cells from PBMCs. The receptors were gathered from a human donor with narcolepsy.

DNA of the CDR3: TGTGCCAGCAGTCTACAGGAGAATCAGCCCCAGCATTTT. The encoded protein is CASSLQENQPQHF. This sequence joins TRBV2 and TRBJ1-5; D is possibly TRBD1 (5 bases). Germline CDR1 SNHLY, CDR2 FYNNEI. The CDR3 has 13 amino acids. The ends were cut back, 5 bases at V and 4 bases at J, with 9 bases in the middle. Full variable domain (missing parts from reference TRBV2 and TRBJ1-5): EPEVTQTPSHQVTQMGQEVILRCVPISNHLYFYWYRQILGQKVEFLVSFYNNEISEKSEIFDDQFSVERPDGSNFTLKIRSTKLEDSAMYFCASSLQENQPQHFGDGTRLSIL.

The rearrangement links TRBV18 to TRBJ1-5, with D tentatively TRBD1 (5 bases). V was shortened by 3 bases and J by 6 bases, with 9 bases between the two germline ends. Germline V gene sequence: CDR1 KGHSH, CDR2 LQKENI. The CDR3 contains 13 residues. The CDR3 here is CASSPGGGQPQHF. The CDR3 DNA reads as TGTGCCAGCTCACCGGGGGGAGGTCAGCCCCAGCATTTT.

CDR3 sequence reads: CASRGQGAPYGYTF. In DNA, the CDR3 is TGTGCCAGCAGAGGACAGGGGGCTCCGTATGGCTACACCTTC. V and J are TRBV25-1 and TRBJ1-2, with 11 nucleotides matching TRBD1. V was clipped by 6 bases and J by 5 bases; unmatched bases: 5. The germline CDR1 and CDR2 sequences are MGHDK and SYGVNS. This CDR3 spans 14 amino acids.

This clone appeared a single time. The CDR3 sequence is CASRTGTGELFF. DNA of the CDR3: TGTGCCAGCAGGACAGGAACCGGGGAGCTGTTTTTT. The chain uses TRBV2 and TRBJ2-2; D possibly corresponds to TRBD1 (6 bases). This CDR3 has 12 amino acids. Germline loops: CDR1 SNHLY, CDR2 FYNNEI. Trimming removed 6 bases from V and 5 bases from J, with 7 bases in between.

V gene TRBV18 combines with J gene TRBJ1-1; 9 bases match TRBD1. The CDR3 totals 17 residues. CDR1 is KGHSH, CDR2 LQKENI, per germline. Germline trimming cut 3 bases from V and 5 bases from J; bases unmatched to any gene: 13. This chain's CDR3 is CASSPTMEDRGNTEAFF. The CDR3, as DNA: TGTGCCAGCTCACCGACGATGGAGGACAGGGGTAATACTGAAGCTTTCTTT.

The CDR3 nucleotides are TGCGCCAGCAGCTCGACAGGGGCCCCCTACACTGAAGCTTTCTTT. It codes for CASSSTGAPYTEAFF. The chain employs TRBV5-1 and TRBJ1-1; 8 bases match TRBD1. Trimming cost V 3 bases and J 3 bases; bases outside gene matches: 7. Germline V lookup: CDR1 SGHRS, CDR2 YFSETQ. CDR3 length: 15 residues. Full variable domain (missing parts from reference TRBV5-1 and TRBJ1-1): KAGVTQTPRYLIKTRGQQVTLSCSPISGHRSVSWYQQTPGQGLQFLFEYFSETQRNKGNFPGRFSGRQFSNSRSEMNVSTLELGDSALYLCASSSTGAPYTEAFFGQGTRLTVV.

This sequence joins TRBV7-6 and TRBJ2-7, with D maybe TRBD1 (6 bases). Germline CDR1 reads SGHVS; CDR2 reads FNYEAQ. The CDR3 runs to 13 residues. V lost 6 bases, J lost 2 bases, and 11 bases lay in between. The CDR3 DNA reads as TGTGCCAGCAGTACAGGGTCGGCCTACGAGCAGTACTTC. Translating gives CASSTGSAYEQYF. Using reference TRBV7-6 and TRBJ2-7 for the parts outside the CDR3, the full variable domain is GAGVSQSPRYKVTKRGQDVALRCDPISGHVSLYWYRQALGQGPEFLTYFNYEAQQDKSGLPNDRFSAERPEGSISTLTIQRTEQRDSAMYRCASSTGSAYEQYFGPGTRLTVT.

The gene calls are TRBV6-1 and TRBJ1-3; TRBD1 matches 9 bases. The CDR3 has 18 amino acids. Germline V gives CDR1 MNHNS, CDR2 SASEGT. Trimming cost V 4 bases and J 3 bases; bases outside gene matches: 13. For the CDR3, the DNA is TGTGCCAGCAGTGCACCTACCGGACAGGGGATTTTTGGAAACACCATATATTTT. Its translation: CASSAPTGQGIFGNTIYF.

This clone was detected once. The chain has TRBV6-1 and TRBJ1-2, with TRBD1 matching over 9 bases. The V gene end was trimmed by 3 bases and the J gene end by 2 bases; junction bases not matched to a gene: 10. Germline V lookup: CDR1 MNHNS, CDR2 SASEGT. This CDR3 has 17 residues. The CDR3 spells CASSEKTGTGSNYGYTF. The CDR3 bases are TGTGCCAGCAGTGAGAAAACCGGGACAGGGTCCAACTATGGCTACACCTTC.

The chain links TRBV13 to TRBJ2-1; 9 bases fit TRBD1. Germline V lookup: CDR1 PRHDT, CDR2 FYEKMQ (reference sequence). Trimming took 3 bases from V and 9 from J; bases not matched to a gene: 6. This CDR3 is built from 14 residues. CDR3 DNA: TGTGCCAGCAGCTTTACCGGGACAGGGATTGAGCAGTTCTTC. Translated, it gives CASSFTGTGIEQFF.

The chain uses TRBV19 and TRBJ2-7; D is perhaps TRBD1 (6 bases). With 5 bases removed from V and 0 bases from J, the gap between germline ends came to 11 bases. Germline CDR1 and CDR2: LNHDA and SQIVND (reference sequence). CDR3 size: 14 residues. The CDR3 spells CASSPTGSSYEQYF. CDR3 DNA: TGTGCCAGTAGTCCAACAGGGAGCTCCTACGAGCAGTACTTC.

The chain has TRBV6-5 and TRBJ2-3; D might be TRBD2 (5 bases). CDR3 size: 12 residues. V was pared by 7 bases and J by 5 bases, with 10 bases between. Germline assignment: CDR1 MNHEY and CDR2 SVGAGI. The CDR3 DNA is TGTGCCAGCACCGGAGGTCGAGATACGCAGTATTTT. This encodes CASTGGRDTQYF.

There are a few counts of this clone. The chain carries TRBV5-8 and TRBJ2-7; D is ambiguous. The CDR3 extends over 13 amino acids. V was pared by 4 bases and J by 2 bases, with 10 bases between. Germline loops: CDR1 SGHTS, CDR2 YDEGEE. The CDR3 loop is CASSPGYPYEQYV. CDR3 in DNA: TGTGCCAGCAGCCCCGGGTACCCCTACGAGCAGTACGTC.

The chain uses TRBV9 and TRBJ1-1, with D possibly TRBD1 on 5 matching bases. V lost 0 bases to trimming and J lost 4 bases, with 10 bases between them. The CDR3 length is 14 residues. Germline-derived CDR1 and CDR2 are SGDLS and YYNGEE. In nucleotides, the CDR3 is TGTGCCAGCAGCGTAGCTGCGCAGGGCACTGAAGCTTTCTTT. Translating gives CASSVAAQGTEAFF.

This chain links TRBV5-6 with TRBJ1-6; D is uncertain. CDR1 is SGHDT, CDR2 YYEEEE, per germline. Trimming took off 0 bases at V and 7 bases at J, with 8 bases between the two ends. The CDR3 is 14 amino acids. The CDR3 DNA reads TGTGCCAGCAGCTTGGGTACAACCAATTCACCCCTCCACTTT. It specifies CASSLGTTNSPLHF.

CDR3 residues: CASSPDPLGGNTIYF. CDR3 coding DNA: TGTGCCAGCAGCCCGGACCCCCTAGGAGGAAACACCATATATTTT. This sequence joins TRBV11-2 and TRBJ1-3; D is unresolved. Germline lookup yields CDR1 SGHAT and CDR2 FQNNGV. The ends were cut back, 5 bases at V and 4 bases at J, with 15 bases in the middle. CDR3 length: 15 residues.